This T cell receptor (beta chain) was identified in a study of T cell responses to AZD1222 COVID-19 vaccine. At the level of the study: Second-dose timings of about 4 or about 12 weeks were pooled.

From germline, CDR1 is SGDLS and CDR2 YYNGEE. Trimming at V came to 4 bases and at J to 6 bases, leaving 9 bases not matched to a gene. The CDR3 is 15 amino acids. Regarding the study as a whole: Compared with day 0, the breadth and depth of the Spike-specific TCR repertoire rose significantly after two doses of AZD1222.

About this clone itself: No antigen is known for it.

Sequenced by immunoSEQ multiplex PCR; TCRdb stores in-frame clones only, minus some. In the table there are 130,000 or so clones, roughly nine tenths of which are singletons. The chain uses TRBV9 and TRBJ2-2, with TRBD1 matching over 7 bases. This sequence was found in an adult in good health. The specimen was peripheral blood, collected on day 0 of AZD1222 vaccination. The CDR3 loop is CASSTSGGMAGELFF. DNA of the CDR3: TGTGCCAGCAGCACTTCAGGGGGAATGGCCGGGGAGCTGTTTTTT.